The rows below give T cell receptor beta chains drawn from one sample of a study of PD-1 blockade in classical Hodgkin lymphoma. TCRdb's table, derived via immunoSEQ multiplex PCR, lists solely in-frame clones and lacks some. The sample lists some 38,000 clones, around 80% occurring once. This specimen was peripheral blood mononuclear cells (PBMCs), taken at baseline. The receptor set was obtained from a human donor with classical Hodgkin lymphoma. The CDR3 runs from the conserved cysteine through the conserved F or W. Each record gives: V gene, clone size, J gene, D gene, CDR3 protein, CDR3 DNA. D genes are given only for firm matches. A row's size may be missing; if present it is once, few, many or a size class.

v_gene: TRBV19
abundance: few
j_gene: TRBJ1-2
d_gene: TRBD1
CDR3aa: CASSTLNRGIDGYTF
CDR3nt: TGTGCCAGTAGTACTTTGAACAGGGGTATCGATGGCTACACCTTC

v_gene: TRBV30
abundance: NA
j_gene: TRBJ2-3
d_gene: NA
CDR3aa: CAWSVRSPPAYTDTQYF
CDR3nt: TGTGCCTGGAGTGTACGGTCCCCTCCCGCATACACAGATACGCAGTATTTT

v_gene: TRBV5-1
abundance: NA
j_gene: TRBJ2-1
d_gene: TRBD1
CDR3aa: CASSSGTGAYNEQFF
CDR3nt: TGCGCCAGCAGCTCCGGGACAGGGGCCTACAATGAGCAGTTCTTC

v_gene: TRBV5-4
abundance: NA
j_gene: TRBJ2-7
d_gene: NA
CDR3aa: CASTRDPSNEQYF
CDR3nt: TGTGCCAGCACCCGGGACCCGTCGAACGAGCAGTACTTC

v_gene: TRBV6-1
abundance: NA
j_gene: TRBJ2-1
d_gene: NA
CDR3aa: CASSNPGPQFF
CDR3nt: TGTGCCAGCAGTAACCCGGGTCCCCAGTTCTTC

v_gene: TRBV5-4
abundance: NA
j_gene: TRBJ2-3
d_gene: NA
CDR3aa: CASSLEALSTDTQYF
CDR3nt: TGTGCCAGCAGCTTGGAAGCGTTGAGCACAGATACGCAGTATTTT

v_gene: TRBV6-5
abundance: NA
j_gene: TRBJ2-7
d_gene: NA
CDR3aa: CASRSTGGYEQYF
CDR3nt: TGTGCCAGCAGGTCGACAGGAGGCTACGAGCAGTACTTC

v_gene: TRBV9
abundance: few
j_gene: TRBJ1-2
d_gene: NA
CDR3aa: CASSSWTESYGYTF
CDR3nt: TGTGCCAGCAGCTCCTGGACAGAAAGCTATGGCTACACCTTC

v_gene: TRBV27
abundance: NA
j_gene: TRBJ2-7
d_gene: NA
CDR3aa: CASSLSPGLKDEQYF
CDR3nt: TGTGCCAGCAGTTTATCCCCAGGGTTAAAGGACGAGCAGTACTTC

v_gene: TRBV5-1
abundance: NA
j_gene: TRBJ2-5
d_gene: NA
CDR3aa: CASSPTGETQYF
CDR3nt: TGCGCCAGCAGTCCGACGGGGGAGACCCAGTACTTC

v_gene: TRBV9
abundance: NA
j_gene: TRBJ2-3
d_gene: TRBD2
CDR3aa: CASSVSGRTDTQYF
CDR3nt: TGTGCCAGCAGCGTTAGCGGGCGCACAGATACGCAGTATTTT

v_gene: TRBV14
abundance: NA
j_gene: TRBJ2-7
d_gene: TRBD2
CDR3aa: CASRLSGTGWYEQYF
CDR3nt: TGTGCCAGCAGGCTTAGCGGGACGGGTTGGTACGAGCAGTACTTC

v_gene: TRBV4-1
abundance: few
j_gene: TRBJ2-2
d_gene: TRBD2
CDR3aa: CASRWTSGSGELFF
CDR3nt: TGCGCCAGCAGATGGACTAGCGGGAGCGGGGAGCTGTTTTTT

v_gene: TRBV7-9
abundance: NA
j_gene: TRBJ2-7
d_gene: TRBD1
CDR3aa: CASSLRAEEGQGTYEQYF
CDR3nt: TGTGCCAGCAGCTTAAGGGCGGAAGAGGGACAGGGAACCTACGAGCAGTACTTC

v_gene: TRBV10-1
abundance: NA
j_gene: TRBJ2-1
d_gene: NA
CDR3aa: CASSSLDPDNEQFF
CDR3nt: TGCGCCAGCAGCTCTCTTGACCCGGACAATGAGCAGTTCTTC

v_gene: TRBV5-1
abundance: NA
j_gene: TRBJ2-3
d_gene: TRBD2
CDR3aa: CASSLLGLAGGGRDTQYF
CDR3nt: TGCGCCAGCAGCTTGTTAGGTCTAGCGGGAGGGGGACGCGATACGCAGTATTTT

v_gene: TRBV10-2
abundance: few
j_gene: TRBJ1-3
d_gene: NA
CDR3aa: CASRPQGFRGNTIYF
CDR3nt: TGCGCCAGCAGACCCCAGGGCTTTAGAGGAAACACCATATATTTT

v_gene: TRBV28
abundance: few
j_gene: TRBJ2-1
d_gene: TRBD1
CDR3aa: CASSPIGQGSNEQFF
CDR3nt: TGTGCCAGCAGCCCGATAGGACAGGGCTCCAATGAGCAGTTCTTC

v_gene: TRBV7-9
abundance: NA
j_gene: TRBJ2-5
d_gene: NA
CDR3aa: CASSSEEGGSQYF
CDR3nt: TGTGCCAGCAGCTCGGAGGAGGGGGGATCCCAGTACTTC

v_gene: TRBV6-1
abundance: NA
j_gene: TRBJ2-1
d_gene: NA
CDR3aa: CASSRQLNNEQFF
CDR3nt: TGTGCCAGCTCGAGACAGCTAAACAATGAGCAGTTCTTC

v_gene: TRBV21-1
abundance: NA
j_gene: TRBJ2-7
d_gene: NA
CDR3aa: CASSNPGCEQYF
CDR3nt: TGTGCCAGCAGCAATCCTGGGTGCGAGCAGTACTTC